Shown below are 19 T cell receptor beta chains from a single sample sequenced in a study of T-cell reconstitution after alpha-beta-depleted transplantation in children. Molecular barcoding with unique molecular identifiers was used for the TCRbeta library. TCRdb called the PCR reads again in MiXCR, with one record for every CDR3 protein. The data hold around 87,000 distinct CDR3 sequences, with 8% to 9% observed a single time. The sequencing used PBMCs from the stem cell graft donor, collected from the stem cell graft. These receptors originate from a human donor who donated a stem cell graft to a child with congenital amegakaryocytic thrombocytopenia.

The rearrangement joins TRBV3-1 to TRBJ2-5; 7 nucleotides align to TRBD1. Germline V gene data show CDR1 as LGHDT and CDR2 as YNNKEL (reference sequence). J was trimmed by 1 base and V by 6 bases; bases with no gene match: 14. This CDR3 has 17 amino acids. CDR3 region: CASSPRGTVPSQETQYF. In nucleotides, the CDR3 is TGTGCCAGCAGTCCACGAGGGACAGTACCCAGCCAAGAGACCCAGTACTTC.

This clonotype was seen at least ten times. The rearrangement links TRBV5-6 to TRBJ2-5; D is possibly TRBD2 (6 bases). V lost 2 bases, J lost 7 bases, and 12 bases lay in between. Germline V lookup: CDR1 SGHDT, CDR2 YYEEEE. The CDR3 runs to 13 residues. As DNA, the CDR3 is TGTGCCAGCAGCTTTGACGGGGGTTCGACCCAGTACTTC. This gives the protein CASSFDGGSTQYF.

A remark on this clonotype: At one of its ends the junction is not consistent with the germline gene, which may arise from a read error. The chain combines TRBV28 with TRBJ1-4; possible D gene TRBD1, 6 bases. CDR3 length: 16 amino acids. Looked up from germline, CDR1 is MDHEN and CDR2 is SYDVKM. CDR3 sequence (DNA): TGTGCCAGCAGTTCTACCACCGGGACAACTGATGAAAAACTGTTTTTT. It codes for CASSSTTGTTDEKLFF. Looking up the rest from reference TRBV28 and TRBJ1-4 gives the full variable domain: DVKVTQSSRYLVKRTGEKVFLECVQDMDHENMFWYRQDPGLGLRLIYFSYDVKMKEKGDIPEGYSVSREKKERFSLILESASTNQTSMYLCASSSTTGTTDEKLFFGSGTQLSVL.

This clonotype was detected many times. The J gene is TRBJ1-3, the V gene TRBV20-1; TRBD1 aligns across 7 bases. Germline V gene data show CDR1 as DFQATT and CDR2 as SNEGSKA (reference sequence). The CDR3 has 15 amino acids. The J segment lost 0 bases and the V segment lost 5 bases, leaving 7 bases of the junction unmatched. The CDR3 sequence is CSALQGWGSGNTIYF. The CDR3 bases are TGCAGTGCTCTACAGGGGTGGGGCTCTGGAAACACCATATATTTT.

The table lists this clonotype with many counts. V gene TRBV6-5 combines with J gene TRBJ2-5; 9 bases match TRBD2. Germline V gene lookup returns CDR1 MNHEY and CDR2 SVGAGI. The V gene end was trimmed by 5 bases and the J gene end by 5 bases; junction bases not matched to a gene: 15. CDR3 length: 17 amino acids. In DNA form, the CDR3 reads TGTGCCAGCAGTCCCTCGGGGGTTAGCGGGGGCGTGGAGACCCAGTACTTC. Translation: CASSPSGVSGGVETQYF.

This clonotype showed up many times. The chain couples TRBV20-1 to TRBJ1-2; D call uncertain. V was pared by 7 bases and J by 7 bases, with 10 bases between. From germline, CDR1 is DFQATT and CDR2 SNEGSKA (reference sequence). This CDR3 is 10 amino acids long. CDR3 loop: CSVIEFGYTF. In DNA form, the CDR3 reads TGCAGTGTCATCGAGTTTGGCTACACCTTC.

The sample holds many counts of this clonotype. This chain joins TRBV2 and TRBJ2-7; tentatively, D is TRBD1 (5 bases). CDR3 length: 15 residues. The germline V gene encodes CDR1 SNHLY and CDR2 FYNNEI. V lost 2 bases and J lost 4, with 15 bases in between. DNA for the CDR3: TGTGCCAGCAGTGAATCGGCTGCCTCAGGGTACGAGCAGTACTTC. It codes for CASSESAASGYEQYF.

There are a few counts of this clonotype. The chain recombines TRBV28 with TRBJ1-4; maybe TRBD1 (5 bases). The CDR3 consists of 16 residues. The V gene's germline CDR1 is MDHEN and CDR2 SYDVKM. The V gene lost 5 bases and the J gene lost 7 bases, with 20 bases spanning the gap. Here the CDR3 reads CASSMTSGGRSEKLFF. CDR3 sequence (DNA): TGTGCCAGCAGTATGACCTCTGGGGGGAGGAGTGAAAAACTGTTTTTT.

Relative to its sample, this clonotype is medium-sized. The chain uses TRBV20-1 and TRBJ2-3; TRBD2 aligns across 10 bases. Germline V gives CDR1 DFQATT, CDR2 SNEGSKA (reference sequence). After removal of 8 bases from V and 4 bases from J, the junction contained 9 bases not matched to a gene. This CDR3 is 14 amino acids long. CDR3 DNA sequence: TGCAGTATCCCCGGGACTAGCGACCCAGATACGCAGTATTTT. Translation gives CSIPGTSDPDTQYF.

A word on this clonotype: One base away lies a much larger clone, so this may be a sequencing read error. The chain recombines TRBV20-1 with TRBJ2-7, with a tentative D call TRBD1 (6 bases). Germline CDR1 is DFQATT and CDR2 is SNEGSKA (reference sequence). CDR3 length equals 14 residues. The V end lost 2 bases, the J end lost 5 bases, and 16 bases lay between the germline ends. The CDR3 protein is CSARPRGQSDEQYF. CDR3 DNA sequence: TGCAGTGCTAGACCCCGAGGACAGTCCGACGAGCAGTACTTC.

This clonotype was found many times. V and J are TRBV4-1 and TRBJ2-1, with D possibly TRBD2 on 6 matching bases. This CDR3 is 13 amino acids long. Trimming pared 7 bases from V and 4 bases from J, leaving 11 bases between. CDR1 is MGHRA and CDR2 is YSYEKL in the germline V gene. The CDR3 nucleotides are TGCGCCAGCACAAGCGGGCCTTACAATGAGCAGTTCTTC. It yields the protein CASTSGPYNEQFF.

This clonotype was seen ten or more times. The chain couples TRBV12-3 or TRBV12-4 to TRBJ2-1, with 8 bases matching TRBD2. There are 15 residues in the CDR3. The J segment lost 5 bases and the V segment lost 6 bases, leaving 9 bases of the junction unmatched. CDR3 bases: TGTGCCAGCAGCCTCGGACTAGCAGCTAACAATGAGCAGTTCTTC. The encoded protein is CASSLGLAANNEQFF.

In its sample, this clonotype was seen many times. The chain recombines TRBV20-1 with TRBJ2-1; D perhaps matches TRBD1 (6 bases). CDR1 is DFQATT and CDR2 is SNEGSKA in the germline V gene (reference sequence). This CDR3 comprises 12 residues. Trimming stripped 6 bases from V and 7 bases from J, with 13 bases between. For the CDR3, the DNA is TGCAGTGCCACGAAGGGGGTTAATGAGCAGTTCTTC. Its protein is CSATKGVNEQFF.

The V gene is TRBV3-1, the J gene TRBJ2-1; the D gene is possibly TRBD2 (5 bases). Germline V gene lookup returns CDR1 LGHDT and CDR2 YNNKEL (reference sequence). The CDR3 has 13 amino acids. V was pared by 5 bases and J by 8 bases, with 13 bases between. The CDR3 sequence is CASSLVWGDEQFF. Here the CDR3 DNA reads TGTGCCAGCAGCTTAGTCTGGGGAGATGAGCAGTTCTTC.

This clonotype showed up many times. The V and J genes are TRBV20-1 and TRBJ2-1; 8 bases are shared with TRBD2. Germline CDR1 DFQATT, CDR2 SNEGSKA (reference sequence). The CDR3 runs to 14 residues. V lost 0 bases and J lost 9; bases outside the gene matches: 7. The CDR3 spells CSARDGRDYGEQFF. Written as DNA, the CDR3 is TGCAGTGCTAGAGACGGGAGGGATTATGGTGAGCAGTTCTTC.

This clonotype was counted ten times or more. This chain links TRBV10-3 with TRBJ2-1; 11 nucleotides match TRBD2. CDR1 is ENHRY and CDR2 is SYGVKD in the germline V gene. With V trimmed by 2 bases and J by 7 bases, 4 bases remained unmatched. CDR3 size: 15 residues. In DNA form, the CDR3 reads TGTGCCATCAGTGAGGGGACTAGCGGCTATAATGAGCAGTTCTTC. Translation gives CAISEGTSGYNEQFF.

As for this clonotype: A read error may be the cause here, since a much bigger clone is one base away. V gene TRBV12-3 or TRBV12-4 combines with J gene TRBJ2-5, with TRBD2 matching 7 bases. V lost 10 bases to trimming and J lost 4 bases; unmatched junction nucleotides: 18. This CDR3 comprises 16 residues. The CDR3 is CATNSGRAGNRETQYF. The DNA for the CDR3 is TGTGCCACCAACTCGGGGCGAGCGGGAAACCGAGAGACCCAGTACTTC.

Ten or more counts support this clonotype. The chain is built from TRBV5-1 and TRBJ2-7; TRBD1 aligns across 7 bases. CDR1 is SGHRS and CDR2 is YFSETQ in the germline V gene. The J segment lost 0 bases and the V segment lost 0 bases, leaving 3 bases of the junction unmatched. The CDR3 is 15 residues long. CDR3 sequence: CASSLVGTASYEQYF. As DNA, the CDR3 is TGCGCCAGCAGCTTGGTAGGGACAGCCTCCTACGAGCAGTACTTC.

This clonotype was seen at least ten times. The chain recombines TRBV20-1 with TRBJ2-1; D is ambiguous. V dropped 0 bases and J dropped 0 bases, with 6 bases sitting between them. Germline V gives CDR1 DFQATT, CDR2 SNEGSKA (reference sequence). The CDR3 totals 14 residues. CDR3 bases: TGCAGTGCTAGAGAGGGCTACTCCTACAATGAGCAGTTCTTC. Residues: CSAREGYSYNEQFF.